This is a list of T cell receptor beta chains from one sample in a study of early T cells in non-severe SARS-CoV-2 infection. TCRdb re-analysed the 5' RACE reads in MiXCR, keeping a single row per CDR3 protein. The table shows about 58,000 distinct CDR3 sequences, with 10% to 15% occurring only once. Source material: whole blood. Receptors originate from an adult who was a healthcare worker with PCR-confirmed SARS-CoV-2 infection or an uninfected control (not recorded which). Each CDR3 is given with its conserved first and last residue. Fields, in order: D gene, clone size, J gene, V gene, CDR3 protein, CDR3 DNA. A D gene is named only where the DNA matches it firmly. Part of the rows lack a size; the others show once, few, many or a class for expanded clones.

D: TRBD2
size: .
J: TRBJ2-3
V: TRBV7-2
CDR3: CASSLELAGLTDTQYF
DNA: TGTGCCAGCAGCTTAGAGCTAGCGGGACTCACAGATACGCAGTATTTT

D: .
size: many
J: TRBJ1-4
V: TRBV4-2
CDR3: CASSQEGRGNEKLFF
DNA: TGTGCCAGCAGCCAAGAGGGCAGGGGCAATGAAAAACTGTTTTTT

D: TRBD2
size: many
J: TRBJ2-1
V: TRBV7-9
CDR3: CASSLVTGTSGQEHSEQFF
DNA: TGTGCCAGCAGCTTAGTTACGGGGACTAGCGGACAGGAACATAGTGAGCAGTTCTTC

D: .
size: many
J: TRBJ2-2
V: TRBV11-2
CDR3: CASSLHAERGADTGELFF
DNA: TGTGCCAGCAGCCTCCACGCCGAAAGGGGTGCGGACACCGGGGAGCTGTTTTTT

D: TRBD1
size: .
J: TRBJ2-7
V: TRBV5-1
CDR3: CASSRQTGKVYEQYF
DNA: TGCGCCAGCAGCAGGCAGACAGGGAAGGTCTACGAGCAGTACTTC

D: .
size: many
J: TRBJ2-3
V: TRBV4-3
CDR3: CASSQGQVSTDTQYF
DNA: TGCGCCAGCAGCCAAGGACAGGTCAGCACAGATACGCAGTATTTT

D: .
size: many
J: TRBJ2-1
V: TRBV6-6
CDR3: CASSTPELLYNEQFF
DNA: TGTGCCAGCAGCACCCCCGAGCTTCTCTACAATGAGCAGTTCTTC

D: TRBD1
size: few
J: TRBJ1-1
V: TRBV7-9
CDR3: CASSPADRGRTEAFF
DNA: TGTGCCAGCAGCCCAGCCGACAGGGGAAGAACTGAAGCTTTCTTT

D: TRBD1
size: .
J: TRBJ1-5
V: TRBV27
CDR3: CASSTLTPGQVSNQPQHF
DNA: TGTGCCAGCAGTACCCTCACCCCGGGACAGGTGAGCAATCAGCCCCAGCATTTT

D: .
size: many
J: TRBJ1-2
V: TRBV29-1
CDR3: CSGMGLNYGYTF
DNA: TGCAGCGGGATGGGGCTTAACTATGGCTACACCTTC

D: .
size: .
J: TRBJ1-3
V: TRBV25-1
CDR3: CASRTDRGNSGNTIYF
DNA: TGTGCCAGCAGGACCGACAGAGGAAACTCTGGAAACACCATATATTTT

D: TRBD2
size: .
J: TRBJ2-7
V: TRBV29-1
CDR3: CSVTGTSGSEYF
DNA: TGCAGCGTTACCGGGACTAGCGGGAGTGAGTACTTC

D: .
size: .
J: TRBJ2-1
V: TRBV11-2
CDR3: CASSLRDTSYNEQFF
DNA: TGTGCCAGCAGCCTCCGGGACACTTCCTACAATGAGCAGTTCTTC

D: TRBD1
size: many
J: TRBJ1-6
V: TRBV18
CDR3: CASSSQGSESPLHF
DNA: TGTGCCAGCTCCTCACAGGGGTCCGAATCACCCCTCCACTTT

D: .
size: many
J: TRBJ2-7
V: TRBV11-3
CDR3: CASRDPPGEQYF
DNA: TGTGCCAGCAGAGACCCCCCCGGAGAGCAGTACTTC

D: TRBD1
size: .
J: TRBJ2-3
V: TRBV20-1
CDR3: CRGQGNTDTQYF
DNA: TGCAGAGGACAGGGAAACACAGATACGCAGTATTTT

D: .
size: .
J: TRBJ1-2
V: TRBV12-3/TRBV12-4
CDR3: CASSSLWGGNGNYGYTF
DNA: TGTGCCAGCAGTTCACTTTGGGGAGGGAATGGTAACTATGGCTACACCTTC

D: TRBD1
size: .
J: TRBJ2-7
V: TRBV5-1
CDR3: CASSTWTGNYEQYF
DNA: TGCGCCAGCAGCACCTGGACAGGGAACTACGAGCAGTACTTC

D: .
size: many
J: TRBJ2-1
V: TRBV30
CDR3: CAWSRGLQGYEQFF
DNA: TGTGCCTGGAGTCGGGGGCTTCAGGGGTATGAGCAGTTCTTC

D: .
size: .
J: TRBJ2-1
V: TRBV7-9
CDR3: CASSASSYNEQFF
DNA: TGTGCCAGCAGCGCGAGCTCCTACAATGAGCAGTTCTTC

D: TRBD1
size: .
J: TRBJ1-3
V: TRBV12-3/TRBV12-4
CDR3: CASGDRGPGNTIYF
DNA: TGTGCCAGCGGTGACAGGGGGCCTGGAAACACCATATATTTT

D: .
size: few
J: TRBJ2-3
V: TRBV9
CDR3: CASSVAGGRTDTQYF
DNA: TGTGCCAGCAGCGTAGCGGGGGGCCGCACAGATACGCAGTATTTT

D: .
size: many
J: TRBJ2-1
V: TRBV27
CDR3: CASSRLGTRRDNEQFF
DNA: TGTGCCAGCAGTCGACTTGGGACGCGGCGGGACAATGAGCAGTTCTTC

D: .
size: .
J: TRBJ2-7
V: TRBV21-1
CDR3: CASSKERGRGYEQYF
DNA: TGTGCCAGCAGCAAAGAGAGGGGGCGCGGGTACGAGCAGTACTTC

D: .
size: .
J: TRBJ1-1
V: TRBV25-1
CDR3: CASSEFGGMNTEAFF
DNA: TGTGCCAGCAGTGAATTCGGGGGAATGAACACTGAAGCTTTCTTT

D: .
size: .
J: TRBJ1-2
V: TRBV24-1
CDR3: CATSDSPYGYTF
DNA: TGTGCCACCAGTGACTCCCCCTATGGCTACACCTTC

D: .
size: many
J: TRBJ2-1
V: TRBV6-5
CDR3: CASSDYYNEQFF
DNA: TGTGCCAGCAGTGACTATTACAATGAGCAGTTCTTC

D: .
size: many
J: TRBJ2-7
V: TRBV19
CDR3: CASSITASYEQYF
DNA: TGTGCCAGTAGTATAACGGCTTCCTACGAGCAGTACTTC

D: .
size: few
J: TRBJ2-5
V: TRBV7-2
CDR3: CASSLESVGRTQYF
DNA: TGTGCCAGCAGCTTAGAGTCTGTCGGGAGGACCCAGTACTTC

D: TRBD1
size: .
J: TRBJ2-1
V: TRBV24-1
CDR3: CATSGYVRTGGNEQFF
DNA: TGTGCCACCTCCGGATACGTTAGGACAGGGGGCAATGAGCAGTTCTTC

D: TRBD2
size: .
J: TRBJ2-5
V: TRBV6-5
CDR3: CASSSPQSGGAETQYF
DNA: TGTGCCAGCAGTTCCCCCCAAAGCGGGGGGGCGGAGACCCAGTACTTC

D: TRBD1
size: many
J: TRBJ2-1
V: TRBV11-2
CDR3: CASSFPDRGYNEQFF
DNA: TGTGCCAGCAGCTTCCCGGACAGGGGTTACAATGAGCAGTTCTTC

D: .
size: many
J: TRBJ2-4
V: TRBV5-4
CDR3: CASSFGHLAKNIQYF
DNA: TGTGCCAGCAGCTTCGGACACCTAGCCAAAAACATTCAGTACTTC

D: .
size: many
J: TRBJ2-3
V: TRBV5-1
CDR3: CASSLVGVADTQYF
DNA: TGCGCCAGCAGCTTGGTGGGGGTGGCAGATACGCAGTATTTT

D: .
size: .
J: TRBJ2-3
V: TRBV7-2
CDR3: CASSLSRRGDTQYF
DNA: TGTGCCAGCAGCCTGAGCCGCAGAGGAGATACGCAGTATTTT

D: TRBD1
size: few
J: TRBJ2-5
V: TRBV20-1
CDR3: CSALGQGAQKTQYF
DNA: TGCAGTGCTCTTGGACAGGGGGCGCAAAAGACCCAGTACTTC

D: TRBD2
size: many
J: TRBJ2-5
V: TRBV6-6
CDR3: CASSTGLARQETQYF
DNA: TGTGCCAGCAGTACGGGACTAGCGAGACAAGAGACCCAGTACTTC

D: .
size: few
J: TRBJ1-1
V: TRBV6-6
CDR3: CASSYSWAGHLNTEAFF
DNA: TGTGCCAGCAGTTACTCGTGGGCAGGTCACCTGAACACTGAAGCTTTCTTT

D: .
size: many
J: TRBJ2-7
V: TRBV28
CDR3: CASSRDGDYEQYF
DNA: TGTGCCAGCAGTCGGGACGGGGATTACGAGCAGTACTTC

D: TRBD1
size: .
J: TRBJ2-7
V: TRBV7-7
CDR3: CASSTLGQGGEQYF
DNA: TGTGCTAGCAGCACACTCGGACAGGGCGGCGAGCAGTACTTC

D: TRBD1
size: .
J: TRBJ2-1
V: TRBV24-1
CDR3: CATSDQADRGREFF
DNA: TGTGCCACCAGTGATCAAGCCGACAGGGGGCGGGAGTTCTTC